This T cell receptor (beta chain) was identified during a study of blood T cell repertoires in COVID-19. Data came from immunoSEQ multiplex PCR; TCRdb stores just in-frame clones and leaves some out. The data hold under 200,000 clones, with 86% observed a single time. Germline V gene data show CDR1 as MGHDK and CDR2 as SYGVNS. Trimming cost V 6 bases and J 3 bases, with 11 bases left between them. This CDR3 is 13 amino acids long. The receptor was derived from a man in his sixties with acute or convalescent COVID-19. Sequencing input: peripheral blood. The chain recombines TRBV25-1 with TRBJ1-2; maybe TRBD1 (6 bases). CDR3 residues: CASRPPGDYGYTF. Here the CDR3 DNA reads TGTGCCAGCAGACCGCCAGGGGACTATGGCTACACCTTC.